One TCR beta chain is described in this entry. Study processing details: Amplification of reference gene primers provided the estimated nucleated cell counts. Repertoires were generated with immunoSEQ multiplex PCR, while TCRdb's copy carries only in-frame clones and drops some. The D gene and trimming were derived from the DNA, and the V and J assignments and clone size from that table. The table records almost 200,000 clones, about four fifths of them present only once. The source of the sample is a study of blood T cell repertoires in COVID-19. Turning to the study itself: Spain, Italy and the United States supplied samples that represented acute and convalescent COVID-19.

The germline V gene has CDR1 LGHDT and CDR2 YNNKEL (reference sequence). This CDR3 is built from 16 residues. After removal of 4 bases from V and 3 bases from J, the junction contained 6 bases not matched to a gene. Seattle's cohort entered during active infection and was followed longitudinally. Source material: peripheral blood. This TCR was sampled from a middle-aged woman with COVID-19, enrolled during active disease. The chain employs TRBV3-1 (or the pseudogene TRBV3-2) and TRBJ2-1; 10 positions match TRBD2. In nucleotides, the CDR3 is TGTGCCAGCAGCCCGGGAGCGGGAGGGCTCTACAATGAGCAGTTCTTC. It yields the protein CASSPGAGGLYNEQFF.